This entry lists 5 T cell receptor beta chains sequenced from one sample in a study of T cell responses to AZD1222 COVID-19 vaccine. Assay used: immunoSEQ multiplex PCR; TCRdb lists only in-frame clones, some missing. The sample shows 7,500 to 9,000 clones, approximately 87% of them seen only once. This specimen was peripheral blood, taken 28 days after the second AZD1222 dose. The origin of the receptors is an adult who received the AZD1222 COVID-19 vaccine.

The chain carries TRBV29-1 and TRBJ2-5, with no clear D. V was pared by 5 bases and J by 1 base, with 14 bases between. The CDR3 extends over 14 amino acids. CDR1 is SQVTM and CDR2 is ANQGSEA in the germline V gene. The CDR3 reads CSVNSFQTQETQYF. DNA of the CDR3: TGCAGCGTTAATAGCTTTCAGACCCAAGAGACCCAGTACTTC. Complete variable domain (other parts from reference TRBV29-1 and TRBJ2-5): SAVISQKPSRDICQRGTSLTIQCQVDSQVTMMFWYRQQPGQSLTLIATANQGSEATYESGFVIDKFPISRPNLTFSTLTVSNMSPEDSSIYLCSVNSFQTQETQYFGPGTRLLVL.

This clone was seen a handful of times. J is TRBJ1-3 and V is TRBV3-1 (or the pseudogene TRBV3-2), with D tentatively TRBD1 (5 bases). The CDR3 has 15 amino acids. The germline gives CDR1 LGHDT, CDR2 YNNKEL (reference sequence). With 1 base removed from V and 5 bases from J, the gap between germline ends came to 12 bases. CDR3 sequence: CASSQGGGARNTIYF. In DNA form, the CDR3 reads TGTGCCAGCAGCCAAGGGGGAGGGGCCAGAAACACCATATATTTT.

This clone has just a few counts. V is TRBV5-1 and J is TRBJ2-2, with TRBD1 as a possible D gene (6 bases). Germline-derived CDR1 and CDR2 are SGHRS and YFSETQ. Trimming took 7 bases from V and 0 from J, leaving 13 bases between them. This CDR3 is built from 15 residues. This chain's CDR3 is CASSRAGANTGELFF. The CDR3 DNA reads TGCGCCAGCTCGAGGGCAGGGGCGAACACCGGGGAGCTGTTTTTT. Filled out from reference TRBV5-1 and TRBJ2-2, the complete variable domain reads KAGVTQTPRYLIKTRGQQVTLSCSPISGHRSVSWYQQTPGQGLQFLFEYFSETQRNKGNFPGRFSGRQFSNSRSEMNVSTLELGDSALYLCASSRAGANTGELFFGEGSRLTVL.

CDR3 DNA sequence: TGCAGCGCCCCCCACCCCGGGGCGGGAGGAGGAGATACGCAGTATTTT. Protein sequence: CSAPHPGAGGGDTQYF. The chain is built from TRBV29-1 and TRBJ2-3; TRBD2 matches at 8 bases. V was pared by 7 bases and J by 5 bases, with 17 bases of the junction left unmatched. CDR1 and CDR2 from the germline V gene are SQVTM and ANQGSEA. The CDR3 covers 16 residues.

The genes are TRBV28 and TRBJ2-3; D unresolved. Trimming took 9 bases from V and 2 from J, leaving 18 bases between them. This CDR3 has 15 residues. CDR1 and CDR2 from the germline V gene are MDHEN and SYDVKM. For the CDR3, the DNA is TGTGCCAGTTCGTACGGCACCGCCCCCACAGATACGCAGTATTTT. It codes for CASSYGTAPTDTQYF.